This T cell receptor (beta chain) was observed in a study of OX40 agonist ivuxolimab in advanced cancers. About the study as a whole: Ivuxolimab was an agonistic, fully human IgG2 monoclonal antibody directed against OX40 (CD134), a costimulatory receptor. Intravenous ivuxolimab was administered to patients every 2 weeks at six dose levels: 0.01, 0.1, 0.3, 1.5, 3 and 10 mg/kg. Of the roughly 51 patients in dose escalation, some 20 had hepatocellular carcinoma, about 15 had melanoma, 9 had renal cell carcinoma and 9 had head and neck cancer. In the dose-escalation cohort, roughly 80% of patients were male, and the mean age was around 60 years, with a range of about 23 to 85. Prior anti-PD-1, anti-PD-L1 or anti-CTLA-4 therapy was permitted, and checkpoint inhibitors had been received by more than 35% of dose-escalation patients. Partial responses were achieved by three dose-escalation patients, of whom one had hepatocellular carcinoma and two had cutaneous melanoma. The purpose of peripheral TCRbeta sequencing was to test whether ivuxolimab changed TCR sequence diversity and led to clonal T-cell expansion. The paper covers the monotherapy dose-escalation part of the phase I ivuxolimab trial, which included N = 52 patients. Study-wide conclusions, independent of this receptor: In the 0.1-3.0 mg/kg groups, partial responders were among the patients with the lowest normalized peripheral clonal expansion, particularly in CD8+ T cells. After ivuxolimab, CD8+ T cells had more expanded clones than CD4+ T cells on average. At doses of 0.1 to 3.0 mg/kg, clonal expansion of both CD4+ and CD8+ blood T cells was observed from baseline to week 6. Which antigens the clonally expanded peripheral T cells were specific for was not determined. Low levels of normalized T-cell clonal expansion were also seen in some patients who did not respond.

As concerns this clone: There is no known antigen for this receptor. No base-level quality is on record; no much larger clone is a single base apart.

To sequence the TCRbeta CDR3 region, genomic DNA was isolated from the sorted cells. TCRbeta CDR3 regions were sequenced using the immunoSEQ Assay. As stored in TCRdb, this immuneACCESS dataset retains in-frame rearrangements with V and J assigned. A fraction of the clones does not appear; measured against another copy, unresolved V genes explain less than half of the discrepancy, and the remainder lacks a known reason. In all, the sample holds about 73,000 clones, and just over 85% of those were seen once. The ten largest account for roughly 3% of the sample. The trial excluded patients who had a history of autoimmune disease or who were on systemic immunosuppression. Peripheral blood for TCR sequencing was collected from all dose cohorts at baseline, on cycle 4 day 1, and on cycle 7 day 1. Samples were obtained from an open-label, multicenter, first-in-human phase I dose-escalation trial of ivuxolimab. Adults with locally advanced or metastatic melanoma, renal cell carcinoma, hepatocellular carcinoma or head and neck squamous cell carcinoma were enrolled in the trial. Before TCR sequencing, CD4+ and CD8+ T cells were separately sorted from peripheral blood.

Germline trimming amounts to 5 bases on V and 1 base on J, with 6 as the count of junction bases outside the gene matches. CDR1 is given as MNHNS and CDR2 as SASEGT, both from the germline V gene. The CDR3 starts with the cysteine, ends with the phenylalanine, and has 15 residues. Only the CDR3 part of the read is kept: 45 bases, read in frame from the first base. Recombination linked TRBV6-1 to TRBJ1-1, with 8 bases aligning to TRBD1. The source material was CD4+ or CD8+ T cells sorted from blood, sampled in a trial of the OX40 agonist ivuxolimab. The receptor was isolated from an adult with an advanced solid tumor such as melanoma, head and neck, liver or kidney cancer. This receptor has the CDR3 CASSPSGTGNTEAFF. In nucleotides, the sequence is TGTGCCAGCAGTCCCTCCGGGACAGGGAACACTGAAGCTTTCTTT.